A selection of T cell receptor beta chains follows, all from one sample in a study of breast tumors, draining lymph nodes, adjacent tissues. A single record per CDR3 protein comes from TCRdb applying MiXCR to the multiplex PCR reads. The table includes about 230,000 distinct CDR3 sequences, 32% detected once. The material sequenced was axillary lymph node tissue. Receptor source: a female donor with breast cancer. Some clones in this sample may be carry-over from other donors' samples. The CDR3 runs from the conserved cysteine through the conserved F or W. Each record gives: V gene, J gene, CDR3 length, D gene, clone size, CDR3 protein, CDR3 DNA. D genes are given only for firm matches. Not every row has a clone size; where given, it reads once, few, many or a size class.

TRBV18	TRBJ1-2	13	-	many	CASSSNRAEGYTF	TGTGCCAGCTCCTCGAACAGGGCGGAAGGCTACACCTTC
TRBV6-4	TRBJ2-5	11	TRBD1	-	CASKHRDRLNF	TGTGCCAGCAAACACCGGGACAGGTTGAACTTC
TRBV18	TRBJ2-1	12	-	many	CASSYRDGEQFF	TGTGCCAGCTCATACCGGGACGGAGAGCAGTTCTTC
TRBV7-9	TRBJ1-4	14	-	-	CASSLKGVNEKLFF	TGTGCCAGCAGCTTGAAGGGGGTTAATGAAAAACTGTTTTTT
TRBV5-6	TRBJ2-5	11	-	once	CASSFGRTQYF	TGTGCCAGCAGCTTTGGACGGACCCAGTACTTC
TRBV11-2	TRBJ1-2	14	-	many	CASSFPGSSYGYTF	TGTGCCAGCAGCTTCCCGGGCAGCTCATATGGCTACACCTTC
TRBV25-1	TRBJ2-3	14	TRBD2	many	CASQGLAITDTQYF	TGTGCCAGCCAGGGACTAGCGATCACAGATACGCAGTATTTT
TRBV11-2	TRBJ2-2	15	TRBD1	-	CASSWTGSVTGELFF	TGTGCCAGCAGCTGGACAGGGTCGGTAACCGGGGAGCTGTTTTTT
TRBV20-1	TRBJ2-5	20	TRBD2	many	CSARVAGGPSSGGGMETQYF	TGCAGTGCTAGAGTAGCGGGAGGGCCCTCTTCGGGTGGGGGGATGGAGACCCAGTACTTC
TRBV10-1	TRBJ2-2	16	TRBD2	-	CASKRLAGENTGELFF	TGCGCCAGCAAACGACTAGCGGGAGAAAACACCGGGGAGCTGTTTTTT
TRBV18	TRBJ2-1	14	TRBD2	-	CASSPLAVRNEQFF	TGTGCCAGCTCACCGCTAGCGGTCAGGAATGAGCAGTTCTTC
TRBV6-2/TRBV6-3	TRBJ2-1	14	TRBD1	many	CASSTWTGGDEQFF	TGTGCCAGCAGTACCTGGACAGGGGGCGATGAGCAGTTCTTC
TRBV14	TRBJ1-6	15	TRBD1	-	CASNNQGERNSPLHF	TGTGCCAGCAATAATCAGGGGGAGAGGAATTCACCCCTCCACTTT
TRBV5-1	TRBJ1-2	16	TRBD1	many	CASSLGTGSNDYGYTF	TGCGCCAGCAGCCTCGGGACAGGGTCAAACGACTATGGCTACACCTTC
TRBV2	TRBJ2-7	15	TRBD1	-	CASRGGQGYNYEQYF	TGTGCCAGCAGGGGGGGACAGGGTTACAACTACGAGCAGTACTTC
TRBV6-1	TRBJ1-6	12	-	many	CASSDWNSPLHF	TGTGCCAGCAGTGATTGGAATTCACCCCTCCACTTT
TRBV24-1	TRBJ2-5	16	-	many	CATSDFGRGVQETQYF	TGTGCCACCAGTGATTTTGGCAGGGGGGTCCAAGAGACCCAGTACTTC
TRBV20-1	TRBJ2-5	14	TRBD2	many	CSADSGRAEETQYF	TGCAGTGCTGATAGCGGGAGGGCCGAAGAGACCCAGTACTTC
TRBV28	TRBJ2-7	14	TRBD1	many	CASSPGQGWYEQYF	TGTGCCAGCAGTCCGGGACAGGGGTGGTACGAGCAGTACTTC
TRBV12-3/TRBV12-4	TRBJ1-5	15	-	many	CASSSSRGGNQPQHF	TGTGCCAGCAGTTCCTCCAGGGGCGGCAATCAGCCCCAGCATTTT
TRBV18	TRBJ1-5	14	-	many	CASSLGPGPQPQHF	TGTGCCAGCTCACTAGGACCGGGCCCTCAGCCCCAGCATTTT
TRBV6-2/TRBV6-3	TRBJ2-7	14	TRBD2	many	CASSYGGRLLEQYF	TGTGCCAGCAGTTATGGCGGGAGACTTCTCGAGCAGTACTTC
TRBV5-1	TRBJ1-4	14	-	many	CASSLDVGREKLFF	TGCGCCAGCAGCTTGGATGTAGGGAGAGAAAAACTGTTTTTT
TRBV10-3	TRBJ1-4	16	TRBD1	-	CAARQRGPTTNEKLFF	TGTGCCGCCCGTCAAAGGGGGCCCACAACTAATGAAAAACTGTTTTTT
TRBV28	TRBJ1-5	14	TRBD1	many	CASGGGQGLQPQHF	TGTGCCAGCGGGGGAGGACAGGGACTACAGCCCCAGCATTTT
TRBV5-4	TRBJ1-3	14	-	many	CASSASGLGNTIYF	TGTGCCAGCAGCGCCTCAGGGTTAGGAAACACCATATATTTT
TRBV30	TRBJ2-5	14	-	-	CAWSGGRTVGTQYF	TGTGCCTGGAGTGGGGGGCGGACAGTTGGGACCCAGTACTTC